This T cell receptor beta chain stems from a study of T-cell reconstitution after alpha-beta-depleted transplantation in children. The authors prepared the TCRbeta library with unique molecular identifiers. TCRdb fed the PCR reads into MiXCR, producing one record per CDR3 protein. The profile shows a few hundred thousand distinct CDR3 sequences, about 18% of them singletons. This CDR3 has 15 amino acids. Deletions cut 2 bases from V and 4 bases from J, with 13 bases between. Germline CDR1 and CDR2: SGDLS and YYNGEE. The chain uses TRBV9 and TRBJ2-1, with D perhaps matching TRBD1 (5 bases). This specimen consisted of PBMCs from the stem cell graft donor, obtained from the stem cell graft. The TCR sequence derives from a human donor who donated a stem cell graft to a child with acute lymphoblastic leukemia. The CDR3 bases are TGTGCCAGCAGCGTTTCGCAGGGTCCATACAATGAGCAGTTCTTC. It yields the protein CASSVSQGPYNEQFF. Full variable domain (rest looked up from reference TRBV9 and TRBJ2-1): DSGVTQTPKHLITATGQRVTLRCSPRSGDLSVYWYQQSLDQGLQFLIQYYNGEERAKGNILERFSAQQFPDLHSELNLSSLELGDSALYFCASSVSQGPYNEQFFGPGTRLTVL.